This entry describes one T cell receptor (beta chain). Its antigen remains undetermined. No base-level quality is on record; no much larger clone is a single base apart. Donors were healthy HIV-negative adults with no recently reported acute infections or vaccinations. Every donor was a Caucasian adult residing in Nashville, Tennessee, USA. CD4+ T cells were enriched by magnetic negative selection, after which naive cells were positively selected on CD45RA and the negative fraction was taken as the memory subset. Blood was collected by leukapheresis, and PBMCs were isolated by Ficoll-Histopaque density gradient centrifugation and then cryopreserved in liquid nitrogen vapor phase. Analytical flow cytometry was used to check the purity and quantity of every magnetically sorted T cell population. Genomic DNA was isolated from every sorted fraction and measured by UV absorbance on a Nanodrop 2000c. TCR CDR3 regions were amplified from genomic DNA by multiplex PCR using the deep immunoSEQ assay. For each cell subset, the extracted genomic DNA was distributed evenly across all wells of several immunoSEQ 96-well plates, and each plate served as one replicate. Each replicate PCR for sorted subsets received 150 to 250 ng genomic DNA, equal to 30,000 or so T cell genomes. The purified libraries were quantified using a Qubit 3.0 fluorometer, sized with a Bioanalyzer 2100, and then quantified again using the KAPA Library Quantification kit. Each immunoSEQ 96-well plate was sequenced on its own single-read 150-cycle Illumina NextSeq 550 flow cell. In the authors' own workflow: Because the immunoSEQ output held only junctional sequences and lacked quality scores, the filtering could not match the filtering applied to full-length reads. Sequences were annotated with PyIR, a Python wrapper for IgBLAST v1.9, and V/J genes and CDR3 were assigned using IMGT germline references. Reads with weak V/J assignments (E-value above 1e-6), missing CDR3, stop codons, out-of-frame junctions, or ambiguous translated residues were removed. V3J clonotypes were defined as sequences sharing the same inferred V gene, J gene, and CDR3 amino acid sequence. To compute the percentage overlap between repertoires, the number of shared unique clonotypes was divided by the size of the smaller repertoire. Richness of each repertoire was evaluated using RTK rarefaction, the Chao1 estimator, and Recon v2.1 estimates of unobserved clonotypes. OLGA was used to compute generation probabilities for all TCRbeta clonotypes that the gDNA method yielded from four donors. In its TCRdb copy, this immuneACCESS table keeps in-frame sequences only and misses some clones. Where compared with another copy, unresolved V genes explain less than half of these, and the others have no known cause. V, J and clone size derive from that table, while D and trimming were established from the DNA sequence. The sample table lists around 600,000 clones, roughly 97% of them with a count of one. Together, the top ten hold less than 0.065% of the sample.

The data were obtained in a study of shared clonotypes between healthy human individuals (dated by TCRdb to the early 2020s). The study in broad terms: A few men and a couple of women, aged 18 to 49 years, made up the cohort. For each donor, CD4 naive and CD4 memory were each run on three plates, CD8 naive on two plates, and CD8 memory on one plate. To estimate repertoire size and how much clonotypes are shared between individuals, the study performed deep sequencing of blood TCR repertoires from roughly five healthy adults. Libraries were prepared and TCR repertoires were sequenced by different laboratories using diverse techniques, in order to increase sequencing depth and limit assay-specific biases. Leukapheresis yielded between about 0.8 and 8.9 billion PBMCs per donor.

Results the study describes overall, beyond this receptor: Higher generation probabilities were observed for clonotypes shared by all four sorted-subset donors than for non-shared clonotypes. Incomplete sequencing was indicated by rarefaction of sorted-subset datasets, despite the large sequencing depth. The small number of donors limited the genetic and exposure-history diversity represented. Naive subsets generally had larger estimated clonotype richness than memory subsets. Approximately 4.8% of naive CD4, more than 3% of naive CD8, approximately 2.2% of memory CD4, and over 0.35% of memory CD8 clonotypes were shared across several donors. Based on pairwise subsampling, the degree of clonotype sharing among donors was expected to be affected by sequencing depth. Sampling was restricted to blood, and TCR repertoires in tissue are likely to differ from TCR repertoires in blood.

CDR1 is given as MNHEY and CDR2 as SMNVEV, both from the germline V gene (reference sequence). Measured from the cysteine to the phenylalanine, the CDR3 is 14 residues long. The CDR3 DNA has 42 bases and is translated from base 1. V is pruned by 5 bases and J by 5 bases, leaving 5 bases of the junction without a gene match. This sequence uses TRBV27 and TRBJ2-7; 11 junctional bases match TRBD2. Material for sequencing was naive CD4+ T cells sorted from blood. What the cell subset or site label conveys for this sample: CD45RA+ positively selected. This receptor was obtained from a woman in her 30s in good health. The CDR3 region has the sequence CASSLGTSGNEQYF. The DNA sequence is given as TGTGCCAGCAGTCTAGGGACTAGCGGTAACGAGCAGTACTTC.